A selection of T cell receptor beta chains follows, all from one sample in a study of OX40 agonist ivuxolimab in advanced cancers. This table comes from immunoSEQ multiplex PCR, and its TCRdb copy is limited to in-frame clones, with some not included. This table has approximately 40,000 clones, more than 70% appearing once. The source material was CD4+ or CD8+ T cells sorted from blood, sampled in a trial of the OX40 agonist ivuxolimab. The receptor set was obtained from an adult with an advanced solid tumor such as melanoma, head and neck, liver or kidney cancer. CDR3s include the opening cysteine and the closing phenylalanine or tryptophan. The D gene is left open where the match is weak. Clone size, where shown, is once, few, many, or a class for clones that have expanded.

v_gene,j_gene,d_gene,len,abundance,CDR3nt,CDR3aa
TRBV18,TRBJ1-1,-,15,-,TGTGCCAGCTCACCAGCCCGGGACCGTGACACTGAAGCTTTCTTT,CASSPARDRDTEAFF
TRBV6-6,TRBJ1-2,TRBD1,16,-,TGTGCCAGCAGTCGCCGGACAGGGGGCAAGAACTATGGCTACACCTTC,CASSRRTGGKNYGYTF
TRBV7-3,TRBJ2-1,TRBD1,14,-,TGTGCCAGCAGCTTCACGACAGGGAGTAATGAGCAGTTCTTC,CASSFTTGSNEQFF
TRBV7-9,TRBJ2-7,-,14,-,TGTGCCAGCAGCGGGGGACAAATAAACTACGAGCAGTACTTC,CASSGGQINYEQYF
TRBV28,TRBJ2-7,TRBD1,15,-,TGTGCCAGCAGTCCTCAGGGACAGGGTCCTCACGAGCAGTACTTC,CASSPQGQGPHEQYF
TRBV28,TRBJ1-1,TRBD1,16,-,TGTGCCAGCAGTCCCGGGACAGCCTTCATGAACACTGAAGCTTTCTTT,CASSPGTAFMNTEAFF
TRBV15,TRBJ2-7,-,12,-,TGTGCCACCAGCAGAGAAGTCCACGAGCAGTACTTC,CATSREVHEQYF
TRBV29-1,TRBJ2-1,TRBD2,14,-,TGCAGCGTTGATAGCGGGAGGACTTATAATGAGCAGTTCTTC,CSVDSGRTYNEQFF
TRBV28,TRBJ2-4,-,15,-,TGTGCCAGCAGGACATTGAATGGTATCACAAACATTCAGTACTTC,CASRTLNGITNIQYF
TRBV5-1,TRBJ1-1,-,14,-,TGCGCCAGCAGCTTACCCGGGACGCTTACTGAAGCTTTCTTT,CASSLPGTLTEAFF
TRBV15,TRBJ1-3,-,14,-,TGTGCCACCAGCAGAGACCCCTCTGGAAACACCATATATTTT,CATSRDPSGNTIYF
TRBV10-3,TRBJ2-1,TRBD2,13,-,TGTGCCATCGCGAGGACTAGCGGAGATGAGCAGTTCTTC,CAIARTSGDEQFF
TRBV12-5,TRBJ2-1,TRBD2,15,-,TGTGCTAGTGGTTCGGGACTAGCGGGAAGGGATGAGCAGTTCTTC,CASGSGLAGRDEQFF
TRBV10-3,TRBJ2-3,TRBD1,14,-,TGTGCCATCACCCGGGACAGTAGCACAGATACGCAGTATTTT,CAITRDSSTDTQYF
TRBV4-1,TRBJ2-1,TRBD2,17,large,TGCGCCAGCAGCCACTTTCTGACTAGCGGGAATGCGAATGAGCAGTTCTTC,CASSHFLTSGNANEQFF
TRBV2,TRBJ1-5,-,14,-,TGTGCCAGCAGTATTCTACAGGGCGCTCAGCCCCAGCATTTT,CASSILQGAQPQHF
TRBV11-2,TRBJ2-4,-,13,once,TGTGCCAGCAGCCCCCCCTTTGGGGGATGGCGGTACTTC,CASSPPFGGWRYF
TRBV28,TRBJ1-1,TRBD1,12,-,TGTGCCAGCAGTTTACAGGGGGCCAGGCCTTTCTTT,CASSLQGARPFF
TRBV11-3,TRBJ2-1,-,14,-,TGTGCCAGCAGCTTATCTCGCGGGGCCAATGAGCAGTTCTTC,CASSLSRGANEQFF
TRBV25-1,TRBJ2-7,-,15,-,TGTGCCAGCAGTGTAGCGGCAGGTTTTGTTCGCGAGCAGTACTTC,CASSVAAGFVREQYF
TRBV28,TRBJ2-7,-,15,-,TGTGCCAGCAGGAAGGGGTCCCAATTTTCCTACGAGCAGTACTTC,CASRKGSQFSYEQYF
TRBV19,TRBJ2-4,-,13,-,TGTGCCAGTAGTGTGGGATCTAGGTACATTCAGTACTTC,CASSVGSRYIQYF
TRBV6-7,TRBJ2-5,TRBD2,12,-,TGTGCCAGCAGTGGGACTAGCGGGTCCCAGTACTTC,CASSGTSGSQYF
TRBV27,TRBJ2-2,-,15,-,TGTGCCAGCAGTTTAAACAGGAGGAACACCGGGGAGCTGTTTTTT,CASSLNRRNTGELFF
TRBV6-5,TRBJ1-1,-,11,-,TGTGCCAGCAGTAGGATGACAGAGACTTTCTTT,CASSRMTETFF
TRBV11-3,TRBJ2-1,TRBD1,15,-,TGTGCCAGCAGCGACAGGGGTCGCCCCTACAATGAGCAGTTCTTC,CASSDRGRPYNEQFF
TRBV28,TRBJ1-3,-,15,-,TGTGCCAGCAGTGGACAGATCCTATCTGGAAACACCATATATTTT,CASSGQILSGNTIYF
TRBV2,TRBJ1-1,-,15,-,TGTGCCAGCAGTGACTGGGGCCAGCCGAACACTGAAGCTTTCTTT,CASSDWGQPNTEAFF
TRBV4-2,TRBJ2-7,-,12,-,TGTGCCAGCAGCCTTACATCCTACGAGCAGTACTTC,CASSLTSYEQYF
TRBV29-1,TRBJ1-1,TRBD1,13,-,TGCAGCGTTCGGGGACAGCCGAACACTGAAGCTTTCTTT,CSVRGQPNTEAFF
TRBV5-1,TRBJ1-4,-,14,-,TGCGCCAGCAGCCCCGTGCCCAATAATGAAAAACTGTTTTTT,CASSPVPNNEKLFF
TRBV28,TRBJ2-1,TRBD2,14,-,TGTGCCAGCAGTTCCGCTAGCGGGCCGAATGAGCAGTTCTTC,CASSSASGPNEQFF
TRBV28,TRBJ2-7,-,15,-,TGTGCCAGCAGTCCCGGGACAGCGGGATTTGGCGAGCAGTACTTC,CASSPGTAGFGEQYF
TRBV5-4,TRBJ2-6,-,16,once,TGTGCCAGCAGCTTGGAGGGTAACCCTGGGGCCAACGTCCTGACTTTC,CASSLEGNPGANVLTF
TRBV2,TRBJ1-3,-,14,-,TGTGCCAGCAGTGATGGCAGGACCGGAAACACCATATATTTT,CASSDGRTGNTIYF
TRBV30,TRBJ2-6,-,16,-,TGTGCCTGGAGTGTATTTCGCGGAGCCGGGGCCAACGTCCTGACTTTC,CAWSVFRGAGANVLTF
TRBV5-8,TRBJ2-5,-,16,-,TGTGCCAGCAGCTCCCGGGCAGGGAGACACCAAGAGACCCAGTACTTC,CASSSRAGRHQETQYF
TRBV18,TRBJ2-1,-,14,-,TGTGCCAGCTCACCTGGGGCAGAAAACAATGAGCAGTTCTTC,CASSPGAENNEQFF
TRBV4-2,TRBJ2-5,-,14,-,TGTGCCAGCAGCGAACAGGGCCCCTCAGAGACCCAGTACTTC,CASSEQGPSETQYF
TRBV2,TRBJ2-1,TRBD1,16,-,TGTGCCAGCACTGCCGGGACAGGGAATAGTTGGAATGAGCAGTTCTTC,CASTAGTGNSWNEQFF
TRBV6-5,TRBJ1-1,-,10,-,TGTGCCAGCAGTGACGGTGAAGCTTTCTTT,CASSDGEAFF
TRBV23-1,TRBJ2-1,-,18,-,TGCGCCAGCAGTCAATCCTGTTTCGAGGCGCCCGGAGGCAATGAGCAGTTCTTC,CASSQSCFEAPGGNEQFF
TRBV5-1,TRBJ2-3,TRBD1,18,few,TGCGCCAGCAGCTTCCCCAAACCGGGACAGGGGGACACAGATACGCAGTATTTT,CASSFPKPGQGDTDTQYF
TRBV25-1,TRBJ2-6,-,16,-,TGTGCCAGCAGTGAAACCGCTTACTCTGGGGCCAACGTCCTGACTTTC,CASSETAYSGANVLTF
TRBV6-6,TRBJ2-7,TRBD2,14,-,TGTGCCAGCGGACGGACTAGCGGGCCCACAGAGCAGTACTTC,CASGRTSGPTEQYF
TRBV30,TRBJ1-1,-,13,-,TGTGCCTGGAGCCCGACACAGAACACTGAAGCTTTCTTT,CAWSPTQNTEAFF
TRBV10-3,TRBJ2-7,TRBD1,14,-,TGTGCCATCAAAATCAAAACAGGGGAGAACGAGCAGTACTTC,CAIKIKTGENEQYF
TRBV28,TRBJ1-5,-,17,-,TGTGCCAGCAGTTTAAAACGGGTGGGGGTTTTCGGTCAGCCCCAGCATTTT,CASSLKRVGVFGQPQHF
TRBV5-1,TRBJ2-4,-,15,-,TGCGCCAGCAGCTTGGCCACAGGTCCCAAAAACATTCAGTACTTC,CASSLATGPKNIQYF
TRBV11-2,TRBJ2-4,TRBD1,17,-,TGTGCCAGCAGCATGACAACAGGGGGCGTTGGAAAAAACATTCAGTACTTC,CASSMTTGGVGKNIQYF
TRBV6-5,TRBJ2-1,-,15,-,TGTGCCGCGAGCCGGGATGGTAGCTCCTACAATGAGCAGTTCTTC,CAASRDGSSYNEQFF
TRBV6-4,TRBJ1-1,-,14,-,TGTGCCAGCAGTCCACAGGGTAGCAGCACTGAAGCTTTCTTT,CASSPQGSSTEAFF